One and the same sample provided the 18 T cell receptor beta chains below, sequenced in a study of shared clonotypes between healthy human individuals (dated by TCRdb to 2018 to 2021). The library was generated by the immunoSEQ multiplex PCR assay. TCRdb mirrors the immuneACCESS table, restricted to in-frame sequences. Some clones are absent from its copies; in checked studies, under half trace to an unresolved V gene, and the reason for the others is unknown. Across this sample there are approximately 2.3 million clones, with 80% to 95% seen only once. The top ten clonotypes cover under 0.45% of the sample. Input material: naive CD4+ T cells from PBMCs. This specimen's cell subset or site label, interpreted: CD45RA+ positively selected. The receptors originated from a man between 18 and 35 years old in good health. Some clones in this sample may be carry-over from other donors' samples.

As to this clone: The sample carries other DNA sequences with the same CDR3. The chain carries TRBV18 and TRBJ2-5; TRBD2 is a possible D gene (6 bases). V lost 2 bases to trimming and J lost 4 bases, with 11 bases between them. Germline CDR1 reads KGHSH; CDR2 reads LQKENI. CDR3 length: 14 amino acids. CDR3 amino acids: CASSPSTSPETQYF. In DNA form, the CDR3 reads TGTGCCAGCTCACCAAGCACTAGCCCAGAGACCCAGTACTTC.

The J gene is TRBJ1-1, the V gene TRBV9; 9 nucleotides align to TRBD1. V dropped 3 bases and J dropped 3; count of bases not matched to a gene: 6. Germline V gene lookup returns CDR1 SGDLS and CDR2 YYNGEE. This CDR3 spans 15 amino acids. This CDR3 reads CASSGGQGSYTEAFF. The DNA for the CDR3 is TGTGCCAGCAGCGGGGGACAGGGAAGTTACACTGAAGCTTTCTTT.

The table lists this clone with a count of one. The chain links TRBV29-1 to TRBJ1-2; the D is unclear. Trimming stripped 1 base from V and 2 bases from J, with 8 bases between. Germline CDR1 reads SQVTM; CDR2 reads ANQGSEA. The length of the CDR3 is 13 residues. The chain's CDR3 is CSVEVYQNYGYTF. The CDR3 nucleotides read TGCAGCGTTGAAGTGTACCAAAACTATGGCTACACCTTC.

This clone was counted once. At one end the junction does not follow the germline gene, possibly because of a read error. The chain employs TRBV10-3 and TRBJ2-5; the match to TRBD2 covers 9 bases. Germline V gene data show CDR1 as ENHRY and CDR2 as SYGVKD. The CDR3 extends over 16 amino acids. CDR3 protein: CATSGFSGGKQETQYF. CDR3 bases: TGTGCCACCAGTGGGTTTAGCGGGGGAAAACAAGAGACCCAGTACTTC.

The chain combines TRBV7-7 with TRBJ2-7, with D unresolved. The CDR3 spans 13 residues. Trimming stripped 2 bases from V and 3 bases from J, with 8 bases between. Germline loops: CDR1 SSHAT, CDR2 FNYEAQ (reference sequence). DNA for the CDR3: TGTGCCAGCAGCTTAACATGGTTCTACGAGCAGTACTTC. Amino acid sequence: CASSLTWFYEQYF. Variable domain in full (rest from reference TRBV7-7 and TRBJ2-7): GAGVSQSPRYKVTKRGQDVTLRCDPISSHATLYWYQQALGQGPEFLTYFNYEAQPDKSGLPSDRFSAERPEGSISTLTIQRTEQRDSAMYRCASSLTWFYEQYFGPGTRLTVT.

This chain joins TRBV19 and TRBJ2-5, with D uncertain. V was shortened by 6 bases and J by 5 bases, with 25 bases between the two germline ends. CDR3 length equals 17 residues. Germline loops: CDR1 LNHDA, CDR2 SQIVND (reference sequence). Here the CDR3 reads CASSMAATVGAGETQYF. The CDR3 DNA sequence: TGTGCCAGTAGCATGGCGGCTACAGTCGGAGCAGGCGAGACCCAGTACTTC.

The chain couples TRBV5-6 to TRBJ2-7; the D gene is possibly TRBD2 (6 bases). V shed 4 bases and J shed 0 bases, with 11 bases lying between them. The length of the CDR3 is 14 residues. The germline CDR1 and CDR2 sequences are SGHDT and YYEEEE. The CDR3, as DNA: TGTGCCAGCAGCCGCGGAGGGAGCTCCTACGAGCAGTACTTC. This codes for CASSRGGSSYEQYF.

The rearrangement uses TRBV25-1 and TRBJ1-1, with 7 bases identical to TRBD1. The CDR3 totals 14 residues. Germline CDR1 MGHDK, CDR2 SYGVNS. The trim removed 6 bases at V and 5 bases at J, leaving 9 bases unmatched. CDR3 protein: CASRSTGRGTEAFF. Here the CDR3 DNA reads TGTGCCAGCAGATCGACAGGGCGGGGAACTGAAGCTTTCTTT.

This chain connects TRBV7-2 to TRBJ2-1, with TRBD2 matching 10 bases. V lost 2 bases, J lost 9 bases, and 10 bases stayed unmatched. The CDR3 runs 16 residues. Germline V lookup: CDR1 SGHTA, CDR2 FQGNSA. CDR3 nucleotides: TGTGCCAGCAGCTTAAACAGCGGGAGGGCCTTCTTTGAGCAGTTCTTC. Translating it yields CASSLNSGRAFFEQFF.

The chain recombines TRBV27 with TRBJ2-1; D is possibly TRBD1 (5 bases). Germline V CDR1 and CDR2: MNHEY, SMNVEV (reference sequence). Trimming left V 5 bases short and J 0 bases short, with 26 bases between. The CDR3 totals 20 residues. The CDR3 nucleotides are TGTGCCAGCAGTATCATGCCCCGGCAGGGCCCCCCAGGCTCCTACAATGAGCAGTTCTTC. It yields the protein CASSIMPRQGPPGSYNEQFF.

CDR3 protein: CASGGDIFGGYTF. The CDR3 bases are TGTGCCAGCGGGGGGGACATCTTCGGCGGCTACACCTTC. The chain has TRBV2 and TRBJ1-2, with D perhaps TRBD1 (6 bases). The germline V gene has CDR1 SNHLY and CDR2 FYNNEI. The CDR3 loop spans 13 amino acids. The V end lost 8 bases, the J end lost 8 bases, and 18 bases lay between the germline ends.

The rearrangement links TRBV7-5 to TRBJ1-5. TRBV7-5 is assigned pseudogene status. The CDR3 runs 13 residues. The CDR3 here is CVRSGSSNQPQHF. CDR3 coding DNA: TGTGTCAGAAGCGGGTCTAGCAATCAGCCCCAGCATTTT.

CDR3: CASSQPGPGNYGYTF. The CDR3, as DNA: TGCGCCAGCAGCCAACCGGGCCCAGGGAACTATGGCTACACCTTC. The chain joins TRBV4-3 to TRBJ1-2; TRBD1 might be the D (5 bases). CDR1 and CDR2 from the germline V gene are LGHNA and YSLEER. V was cut by 2 bases and J by 2 bases, with 12 bases left in between. This CDR3 contains 15 residues.

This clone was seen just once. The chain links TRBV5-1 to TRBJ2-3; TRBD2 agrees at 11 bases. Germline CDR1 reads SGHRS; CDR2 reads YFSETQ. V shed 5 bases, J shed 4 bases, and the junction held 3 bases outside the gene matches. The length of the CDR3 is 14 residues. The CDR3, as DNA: TGCGCCAGCAGGGGGACTAGCGGATCAGATACGCAGTATTTT. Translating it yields CASRGTSGSDTQYF.

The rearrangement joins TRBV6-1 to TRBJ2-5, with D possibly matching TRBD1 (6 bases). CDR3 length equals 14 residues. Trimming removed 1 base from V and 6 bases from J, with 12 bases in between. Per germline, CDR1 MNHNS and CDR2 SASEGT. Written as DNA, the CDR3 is TGTGCCAGCAGTGAAGGGACAGCTCGGCAGACCCAGTACTTC. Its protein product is CASSEGTARQTQYF.

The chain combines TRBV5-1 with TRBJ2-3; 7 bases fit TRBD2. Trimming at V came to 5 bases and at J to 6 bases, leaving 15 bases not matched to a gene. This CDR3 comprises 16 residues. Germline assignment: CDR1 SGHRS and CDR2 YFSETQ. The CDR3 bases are TGCGCCAGCAGATACTATGGGCGGGAGCGCCTGGATACGCAGTATTTT. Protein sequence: CASRYYGRERLDTQYF.

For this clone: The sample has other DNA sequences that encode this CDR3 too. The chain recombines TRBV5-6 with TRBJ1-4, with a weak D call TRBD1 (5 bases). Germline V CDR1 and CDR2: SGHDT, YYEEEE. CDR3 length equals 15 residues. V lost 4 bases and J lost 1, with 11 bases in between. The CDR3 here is CASSDSGGTNEKLFF. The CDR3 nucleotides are TGTGCCAGCAGCGATTCGGGGGGAACTAATGAAAAACTGTTTTTT. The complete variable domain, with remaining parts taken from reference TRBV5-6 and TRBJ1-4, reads DAGVTQSPTHLIKTRGQQVTLRCSPKSGHDTVSWYQQALGQGPQFIFQYYEEEERQRGNFPDRFSGHQFPNYSSELNVNALLLGDSALYLCASSDSGGTNEKLFFGSGTQLSVL.

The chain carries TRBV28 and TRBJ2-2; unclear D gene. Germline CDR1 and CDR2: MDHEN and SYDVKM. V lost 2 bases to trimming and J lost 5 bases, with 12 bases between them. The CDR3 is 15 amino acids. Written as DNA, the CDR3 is TGTGCCAGCAGTTTACTTGGGTTAGGAACCGGGGAGCTGTTTTTT. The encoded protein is CASSLLGLGTGELFF.